In its sample, the clone carrying this T cell receptor beta chain was seen a few times. Method: immunoSEQ multiplex PCR; TCRdb's copy keeps in-frame clones and lacks some. This sample has 350,000 to 400,000 clones, with approximately 93% found just once. This CDR3 is 12 amino acids long. V shed 4 bases and J shed 2 bases, with 5 bases lying between them. Participants' own reports of clinical history determined their cohort assignment. The sample belongs to a study of blood T cell repertoires in COVID-19. The sample consisted of PBMCs or T cells enriched from blood (not recorded which). The TCR originated in a woman between 40 and 50 years old who had been exposed to COVID-19. V is TRBV12-3 or TRBV12-4 and J is TRBJ1-2; D is unresolved. CDR3 bases: TGTGCCAGCAGTTCCCAAAACTATGGCTACACCTTC. Translation: CASSSQNYGYTF.